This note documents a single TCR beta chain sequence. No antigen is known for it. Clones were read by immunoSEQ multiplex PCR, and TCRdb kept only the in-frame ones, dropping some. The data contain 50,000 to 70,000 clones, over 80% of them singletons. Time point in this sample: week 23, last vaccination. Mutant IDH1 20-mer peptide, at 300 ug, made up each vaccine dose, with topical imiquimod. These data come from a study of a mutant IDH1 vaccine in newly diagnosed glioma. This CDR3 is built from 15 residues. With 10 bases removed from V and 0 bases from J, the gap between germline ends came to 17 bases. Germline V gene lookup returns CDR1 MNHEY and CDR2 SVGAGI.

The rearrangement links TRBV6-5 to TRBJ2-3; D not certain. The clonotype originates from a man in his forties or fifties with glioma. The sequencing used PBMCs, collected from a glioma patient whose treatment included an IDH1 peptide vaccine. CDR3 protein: CATSVMAASTDTQYF. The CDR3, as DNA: TGTGCCACCTCCGTGATGGCAGCTAGCACAGATACGCAGTATTTT.